These T cell receptor beta chains were read from a single sample in a study of cytomegalovirus exposure and HLA in healthy donors. The repertoire was sequenced with immunoSEQ multiplex PCR; TCRdb's copy has only in-frame clones and lacks some. The sample records some 120,000 clones, over 65% being singletons. Sequencing input: PBMCs. The origin of the receptors is a man between 25 and 39 years old in good health and CMV-seronegative. CDR3s include the opening cysteine and the closing phenylalanine or tryptophan. Each record gives: CDR3 protein, CDR3 DNA, D gene, V gene, J gene, clone size. D genes are given only for firm matches. Size is stated for part of the rows, as once, few or many counts, or as a class when the clone is expanded.

CDR3aa: CASSNSRTGYEQYF; CDR3nt: TGTGCCAGCAGCAACTCTAGGACAGGGTACGAGCAGTACTTC; d_gene: TRBD1; v_gene: TRBV7-9; j_gene: TRBJ2-7; abundance: .
CDR3aa: CAWSIDRAYEQYF; CDR3nt: TGTGCCTGGAGTATTGACAGGGCCTACGAGCAGTACTTC; d_gene: TRBD1; v_gene: TRBV30; j_gene: TRBJ2-7; abundance: few
CDR3aa: CASSYHREYEQYF; CDR3nt: TGTGCCAGCAGCTATCACAGGGAATACGAGCAGTACTTC; d_gene: .; v_gene: TRBV11-3; j_gene: TRBJ2-7; abundance: .
CDR3aa: CAWARTLNTEAFF; CDR3nt: TGTGCCTGGGCCCGGACACTGAACACTGAAGCTTTCTTT; d_gene: .; v_gene: TRBV30; j_gene: TRBJ1-1; abundance: .
CDR3aa: CASSPLLGAGTDTQYF; CDR3nt: TGTGCCAGCTCACCGCTCTTAGGGGCTGGTACAGATACGCAGTATTTT; d_gene: .; v_gene: TRBV18; j_gene: TRBJ2-3; abundance: .
CDR3aa: CASSALLADQETQYF; CDR3nt: TGTGCCAGCAGCGCCCTACTAGCGGACCAAGAGACCCAGTACTTC; d_gene: TRBD2; v_gene: TRBV11-2; j_gene: TRBJ2-5; abundance: .
CDR3aa: CASSSRTGASTMNTEAFF; CDR3nt: TGTGCCAGCAGTTCCCGGACAGGGGCAAGTACAATGAACACTGAAGCTTTCTTT; d_gene: TRBD1; v_gene: TRBV27; j_gene: TRBJ1-1; abundance: .
CDR3aa: CASSQGGQGAFFYEQYF; CDR3nt: TGTGCCAGCTCCCAGGGGGGACAGGGGGCCTTTTTCTACGAGCAGTACTTC; d_gene: TRBD1; v_gene: TRBV18; j_gene: TRBJ2-7; abundance: once
CDR3aa: CASRPPGENYGYTF; CDR3nt: TGTGCCAGCCGACCGCCAGGGGAGAACTATGGCTACACCTTC; d_gene: .; v_gene: TRBV19; j_gene: TRBJ1-2; abundance: .
CDR3aa: CASKGRTGELFF; CDR3nt: TGTGCCAGCAAGGGGCGCACCGGGGAGCTGTTTTTT; d_gene: .; v_gene: TRBV28; j_gene: TRBJ2-2; abundance: .
CDR3aa: CASSDRGSARETQYF; CDR3nt: TGTGCCAGCAGTGACCGGGGGTCAGCTAGAGAGACCCAGTACTTC; d_gene: .; v_gene: TRBV6-1; j_gene: TRBJ2-5; abundance: .
CDR3aa: CAWSVHRMNTEAFF; CDR3nt: TGTGCCTGGAGTGTACATCGCATGAACACTGAAGCTTTCTTT; d_gene: .; v_gene: TRBV30; j_gene: TRBJ1-1; abundance: .
CDR3aa: CASSTGQGENSPLHF; CDR3nt: TGTGCCAGCAGCACCGGACAGGGAGAAAATTCACCCCTCCACTTT; d_gene: TRBD1; v_gene: TRBV9; j_gene: TRBJ1-6; abundance: .
CDR3aa: CASSFGDRDGAFF; CDR3nt: TGTGCCAGCAGCTTTGGTGACAGGGATGGAGCTTTCTTT; d_gene: TRBD1; v_gene: TRBV7-8; j_gene: TRBJ1-1; abundance: .
CDR3aa: CASSPAQGVFTWTEAFF; CDR3nt: TGTGCCAGCAGTCCCGCACAGGGAGTTTTTACGTGGACTGAAGCTTTCTTT; d_gene: .; v_gene: TRBV27; j_gene: TRBJ1-1; abundance: .
CDR3aa: CASTPRGSQPQHF; CDR3nt: TGTGCCAGTACCCCGAGGGGGTCTCAGCCCCAGCATTTT; d_gene: .; v_gene: TRBV19; j_gene: TRBJ1-5; abundance: .
CDR3aa: CASSDPDRVRGGGELFF; CDR3nt: TGTGCCAGCAGTGATCCGGACAGGGTGAGAGGTGGCGGGGAGCTGTTTTTT; d_gene: TRBD1; v_gene: TRBV2; j_gene: TRBJ2-2; abundance: .
CDR3aa: CASSPVAGGSTGELFF; CDR3nt: TGTGCCAGCAGCCCCGTAGCGGGGGGCTCCACCGGGGAGCTGTTTTTT; d_gene: TRBD2; v_gene: TRBV7-8; j_gene: TRBJ2-2; abundance: .
CDR3aa: CASSRGQTFTDTQYF; CDR3nt: TGTGCCAGCAGCAGAGGACAGACTTTCACAGATACGCAGTATTTT; d_gene: .; v_gene: TRBV5-6; j_gene: TRBJ2-3; abundance: .
CDR3aa: CASSNNNEKLFF; CDR3nt: TGTGCCAGCAGTAACAATAATGAAAAACTGTTTTTT; d_gene: .; v_gene: TRBV27; j_gene: TRBJ1-4; abundance: .
CDR3aa: CASSSLGGASTDTQYF; CDR3nt: TGCGCCAGCAGCTCCCTGGGTGGGGCTAGCACAGATACGCAGTATTTT; d_gene: .; v_gene: TRBV5-1; j_gene: TRBJ2-3; abundance: .
CDR3aa: CASSYSTGLNTEAFF; CDR3nt: TGTGCCAGCAGTTACTCGACAGGGCTGAACACTGAAGCTTTCTTT; d_gene: TRBD1; v_gene: TRBV6-5; j_gene: TRBJ1-1; abundance: .
CDR3aa: CASSLTGAGGYTF; CDR3nt: TGTGCCAGCAGCTTAACAGGGGCGGGTGGCTACACCTTC; d_gene: TRBD1; v_gene: TRBV5-4; j_gene: TRBJ1-2; abundance: .
CDR3aa: CASSLGREDQPQHF; CDR3nt: TGCGCCAGCAGCTTGGGCAGGGAGGATCAGCCCCAGCATTTT; d_gene: .; v_gene: TRBV5-1; j_gene: TRBJ1-5; abundance: .
CDR3aa: CASRKQVNTEAFF; CDR3nt: TGTGCCAGCAGAAAACAAGTGAACACTGAAGCTTTCTTT; d_gene: .; v_gene: TRBV6-5; j_gene: TRBJ1-1; abundance: .
CDR3aa: CASSSGQRQETQYF; CDR3nt: TGTGCCAGCAGCTCTGGACAGCGCCAAGAGACCCAGTACTTC; d_gene: .; v_gene: TRBV5-4; j_gene: TRBJ2-5; abundance: .
CDR3aa: CASSLSDNSNQPQHF; CDR3nt: TGCGCCAGCAGCTTGTCAGACAATAGCAATCAGCCCCAGCATTTT; d_gene: .; v_gene: TRBV5-1; j_gene: TRBJ1-5; abundance: .
CDR3aa: CASSLTGLGTDTQYF; CDR3nt: TGTGCCAGCAGCTTAACAGGGTTGGGCACAGATACGCAGTATTTT; d_gene: .; v_gene: TRBV7-7; j_gene: TRBJ2-3; abundance: .
CDR3aa: CASREDSYSNQPQHF; CDR3nt: TGTGCCAGCAGAGAGGACAGTTATAGCAATCAGCCCCAGCATTTT; d_gene: .; v_gene: TRBV2; j_gene: TRBJ1-5; abundance: .
CDR3aa: CASSQDRRGLAGGRYF; CDR3nt: TGTGCCAGCAGCCAAGATAGGCGGGGACTAGCGGGGGGGCGGTACTTC; d_gene: TRBD2; v_gene: TRBV4-2; j_gene: TRBJ2-7; abundance: .
CDR3aa: CASSVSTATNEKLFF; CDR3nt: TGTGCCAGCAGCGTCTCCACAGCAACTAATGAAAAACTGTTTTTT; d_gene: .; v_gene: TRBV9; j_gene: TRBJ1-4; abundance: .
CDR3aa: CASSGTSITYNEQFF; CDR3nt: TGCGCCAGCAGCGGGACTAGCATAACCTACAATGAGCAGTTCTTC; d_gene: TRBD2; v_gene: TRBV5-1; j_gene: TRBJ2-1; abundance: .
CDR3aa: CAGGTVYGYTF; CDR3nt: TGTGCCGGCGGGACAGTCTATGGCTACACCTTC; d_gene: TRBD1; v_gene: TRBV6-1; j_gene: TRBJ1-2; abundance: once
CDR3aa: CAFLSGGGYTGELFF; CDR3nt: TGTGCCTTTCTCAGTGGGGGGGGGTACACCGGGGAGCTGTTTTTT; d_gene: TRBD2; v_gene: TRBV30; j_gene: TRBJ2-2; abundance: .
CDR3aa: CASSPLQGAYEQYF; CDR3nt: TGTGCCAGCTCACCACTACAGGGAGCCTACGAGCAGTACTTC; d_gene: .; v_gene: TRBV18; j_gene: TRBJ2-7; abundance: .
CDR3aa: CASSSSWGVPNYGYTF; CDR3nt: TGTGCCAGCAGCTCCTCCTGGGGGGTACCAAACTATGGCTACACCTTC; d_gene: .; v_gene: TRBV7-2; j_gene: TRBJ1-2; abundance: few
CDR3aa: CASSHSGTGAYEQYF; CDR3nt: TGCGCCAGCAGCCACTCCGGGACAGGGGCCTACGAGCAGTACTTC; d_gene: TRBD1; v_gene: TRBV4-3; j_gene: TRBJ2-7; abundance: few
CDR3aa: CASSQRPTGEAFF; CDR3nt: TGTGCCAGCAGCCAACGCCCGACAGGGGAAGCTTTCTTT; d_gene: TRBD1; v_gene: TRBV11-3; j_gene: TRBJ1-1; abundance: .
CDR3aa: CASSLEGNTEAFF; CDR3nt: TGTGCCAGCAGCTTAGAGGGGAACACTGAAGCTTTCTTT; d_gene: .; v_gene: TRBV7-3; j_gene: TRBJ1-1; abundance: few
CDR3aa: CASSLLQTGGKDQPQHF; CDR3nt: TGTGCCAGCAGTTTATTACAGACAGGGGGAAAGGATCAGCCCCAGCATTTT; d_gene: TRBD1; v_gene: TRBV28; j_gene: TRBJ1-5; abundance: once
CDR3aa: CASSPRTQSPFGNTIYF; CDR3nt: TGTGCCAGCAGCCCACGAACTCAAAGTCCTTTTGGAAACACCATATATTTT; d_gene: .; v_gene: TRBV4-2; j_gene: TRBJ1-3; abundance: .
CDR3aa: CAWGDYEQYF; CDR3nt: TGTGCCTGGGGGGACTACGAGCAGTACTTC; d_gene: .; v_gene: TRBV30; j_gene: TRBJ2-7; abundance: few
CDR3aa: CASSIFSGQGIYGYTF; CDR3nt: TGTGCCAGCAGCATTTTTAGTGGACAGGGGATCTATGGCTACACCTTC; d_gene: .; v_gene: TRBV21-1; j_gene: TRBJ1-2; abundance: .
CDR3aa: CASSMRRTQGYGYTF; CDR3nt: TGTGCCAGCAGTATGCGACGGACACAGGGGTATGGCTACACCTTC; d_gene: TRBD1; v_gene: TRBV27; j_gene: TRBJ1-2; abundance: .
CDR3aa: CASSMAGQLDYEQYF; CDR3nt: TGTGCCAGTAGTATGGCGGGACAGCTAGACTACGAGCAGTACTTC; d_gene: .; v_gene: TRBV19; j_gene: TRBJ2-7; abundance: .
CDR3aa: CASSSRLDRTGNTIYF; CDR3nt: TGTGCCAGCAGTTCCCGACTTGACAGGACTGGAAACACCATATATTTT; d_gene: .; v_gene: TRBV6-6; j_gene: TRBJ1-3; abundance: .
CDR3aa: CASTTSVGGNYGYTF; CDR3nt: TGTGCCAGCACCACGTCCGTAGGGGGCAACTATGGCTACACCTTC; d_gene: TRBD1; v_gene: TRBV2; j_gene: TRBJ1-2; abundance: .
CDR3aa: CASSPGQGNTIYF; CDR3nt: TGTGCCAGCTCACCTGGACAGGGAAACACCATATATTTT; d_gene: .; v_gene: TRBV18; j_gene: TRBJ1-3; abundance: once
CDR3aa: CASSSTGGGKQPQHF; CDR3nt: TGTGCCAGCAGTAGTACAGGGGGCGGGAAGCAGCCCCAGCATTTT; d_gene: TRBD1; v_gene: TRBV27; j_gene: TRBJ1-5; abundance: .
CDR3aa: CASSPGGGTYNEQFF; CDR3nt: TGTGCCAGCAGTCCTGGGGGGGGGACCTACAATGAGCAGTTCTTC; d_gene: TRBD2; v_gene: TRBV6-5; j_gene: TRBJ2-1; abundance: .
CDR3aa: CASSLELNYGYTF; CDR3nt: TGCGCCAGCAGCTTGGAACTTAACTATGGCTACACCTTC; d_gene: .; v_gene: TRBV5-1; j_gene: TRBJ1-2; abundance: once
CDR3aa: CASSLSGGGWNTEAFF; CDR3nt: TGTGCCAGCAGTTTATCGGGCGGGGGCTGGAACACTGAAGCTTTCTTT; d_gene: .; v_gene: TRBV28; j_gene: TRBJ1-1; abundance: once
CDR3aa: CASSQVSTAYGYTF; CDR3nt: TGCGCCAGCAGCCAAGTGTCGACAGCGTATGGCTACACCTTC; d_gene: .; v_gene: TRBV4-1; j_gene: TRBJ1-2; abundance: once
CDR3aa: CASSAGQGWETQYF; CDR3nt: TGTGCCAGCAGTGCGGGACAGGGGTGGGAGACCCAGTACTTC; d_gene: TRBD1; v_gene: TRBV9; j_gene: TRBJ2-5; abundance: few
CDR3aa: CASRNRGSVNEQYF; CDR3nt: TGTGCCAGCAGGAACAGGGGGTCCGTCAACGAGCAGTACTTC; d_gene: TRBD1; v_gene: TRBV27; j_gene: TRBJ2-7; abundance: .